This section outlines one TCR beta chain sequence together with its context. The data are from a study of blood T cells in healthy people across ages. A sample-barcoded 5' primer and a J-beta primer mix were used in a second PCR of roughly 7 to 11 cycles. TCRdb re-called the 5' RACE reads through MiXCR, storing one row per CDR3 protein. The data show 1.5 million to 2 million distinct CDR3 sequences, roughly 32% seen once. Trimming took 3 bases from V and 0 from J, leaving 16 bases between them. This CDR3 is built from 16 residues. The germline CDR1 and CDR2 sequences are SGDLS and YYNGEE. The TCR was taken from a woman aged 25 to 39 in good health. The sample comprised blood. This rearrangement joins TRBV9 to TRBJ2-7, with D perhaps assigned TRBD1 or TRBD2 (5 bases each). CDR3 protein: CASSGSPGDHSYEQYF. The CDR3 coding sequence is TGTGCCAGCAGCGGGAGCCCTGGGGACCACTCCTACGAGCAGTACTTC.